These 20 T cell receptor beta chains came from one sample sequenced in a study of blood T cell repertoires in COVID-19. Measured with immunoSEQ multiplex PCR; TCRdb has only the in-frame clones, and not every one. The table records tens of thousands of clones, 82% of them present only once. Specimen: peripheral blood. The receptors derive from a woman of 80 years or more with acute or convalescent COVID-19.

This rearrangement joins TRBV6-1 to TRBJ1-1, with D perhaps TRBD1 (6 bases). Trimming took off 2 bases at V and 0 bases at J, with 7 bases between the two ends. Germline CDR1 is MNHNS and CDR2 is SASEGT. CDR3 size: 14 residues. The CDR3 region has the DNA TGTGCCAGCAGTGAACAGGGGTTGAACACTGAAGCTTTCTTT. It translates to CASSEQGLNTEAFF.

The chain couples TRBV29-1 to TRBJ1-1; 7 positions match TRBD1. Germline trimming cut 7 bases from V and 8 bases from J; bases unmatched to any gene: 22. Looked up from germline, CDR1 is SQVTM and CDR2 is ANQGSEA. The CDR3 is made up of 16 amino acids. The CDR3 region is CSAAPGQKMGGYEAFF. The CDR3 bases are TGCAGCGCTGCTCCGGGACAGAAGATGGGGGGATACGAAGCTTTCTTT.

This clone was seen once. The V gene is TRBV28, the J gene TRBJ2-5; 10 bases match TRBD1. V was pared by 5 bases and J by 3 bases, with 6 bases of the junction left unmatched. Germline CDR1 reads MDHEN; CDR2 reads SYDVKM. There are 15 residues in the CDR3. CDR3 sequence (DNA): TGTGCCAGCAGTCACTTAGGGACAGGGGAAGAGACCCAGTACTTC. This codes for CASSHLGTGEETQYF.

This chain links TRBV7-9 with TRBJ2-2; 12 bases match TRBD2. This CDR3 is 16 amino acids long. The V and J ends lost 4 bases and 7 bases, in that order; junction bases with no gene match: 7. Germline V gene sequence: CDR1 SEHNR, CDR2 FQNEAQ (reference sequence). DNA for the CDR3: TGTGCCAGCAGCTCGACTAGCGGGAGTTTTGGCGGGGAGCTGTTTTTT. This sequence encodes CASSSTSGSFGGELFF.

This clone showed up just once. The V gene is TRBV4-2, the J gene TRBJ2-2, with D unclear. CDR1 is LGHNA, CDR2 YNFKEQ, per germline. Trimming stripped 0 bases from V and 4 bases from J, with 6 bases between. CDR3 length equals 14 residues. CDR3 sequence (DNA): TGTGCCAGCAGCCAAGATCGCGGCACCGGGGAGCTGTTTTTT. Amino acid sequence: CASSQDRGTGELFF.

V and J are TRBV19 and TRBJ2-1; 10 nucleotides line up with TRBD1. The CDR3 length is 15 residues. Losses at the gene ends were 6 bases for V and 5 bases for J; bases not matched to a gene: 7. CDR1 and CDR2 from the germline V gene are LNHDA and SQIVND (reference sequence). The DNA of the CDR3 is TGTGCCAGTAGGACAGACAGGGGGCTTAACAATGAGCAGTTCTTC. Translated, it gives CASRTDRGLNNEQFF.

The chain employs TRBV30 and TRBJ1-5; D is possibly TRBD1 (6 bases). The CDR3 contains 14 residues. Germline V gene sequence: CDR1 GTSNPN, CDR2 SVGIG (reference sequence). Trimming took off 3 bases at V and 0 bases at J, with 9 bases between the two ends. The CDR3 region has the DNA TGTGCCTGGAGGCGGACAGATAGCAATCAGCCCCAGCATTTT. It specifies CAWRRTDSNQPQHF.

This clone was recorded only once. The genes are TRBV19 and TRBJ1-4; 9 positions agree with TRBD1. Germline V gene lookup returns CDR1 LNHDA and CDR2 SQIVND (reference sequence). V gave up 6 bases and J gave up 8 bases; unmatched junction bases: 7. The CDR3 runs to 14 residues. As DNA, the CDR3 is TGTGCCAGTAGGAAACAGGGGGCGAGAGAAAAACTGTTTTTT. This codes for CASRKQGAREKLFF. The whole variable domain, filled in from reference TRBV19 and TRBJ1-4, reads DGGITQSPKYLFRKEGQNVTLSCEQNLNHDAMYWYRQDPGQGLRLIYYSQIVNDFQKGDIAEGYSVSREKKESFPLTVTSAQKNPTAFYLCASRKQGAREKLFFGSGTQLSVL.

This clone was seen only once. Here the CDR3 reads CASSFYPTGDTEAFF. DNA for the CDR3: TGTGCCAGCAGTTTCTACCCTACAGGGGATACTGAAGCTTTCTTT. V gene TRBV27 combines with J gene TRBJ1-1; TRBD1 aligns across 7 bases. This CDR3 is 15 amino acids long. The junction had 9 bases not matched to a gene; V was cut back by 3 bases and J by 5 bases. Germline V lookup: CDR1 MNHEY, CDR2 SMNVEV (reference sequence).

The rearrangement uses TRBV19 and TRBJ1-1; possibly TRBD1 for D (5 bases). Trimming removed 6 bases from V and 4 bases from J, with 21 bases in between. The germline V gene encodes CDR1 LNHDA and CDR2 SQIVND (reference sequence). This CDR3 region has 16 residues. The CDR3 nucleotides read TGTGCCAGTAGCAATATTCGCCGGGGGGTGAGCACTGAAGCTTTCTTT. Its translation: CASSNIRRGVSTEAFF.

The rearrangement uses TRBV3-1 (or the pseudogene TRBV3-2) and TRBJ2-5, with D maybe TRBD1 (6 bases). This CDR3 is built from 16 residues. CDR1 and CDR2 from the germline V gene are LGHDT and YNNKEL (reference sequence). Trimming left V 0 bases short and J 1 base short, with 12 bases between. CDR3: CASSQDWRTAQETQYF. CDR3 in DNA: TGTGCCAGCAGCCAAGACTGGCGGACAGCCCAAGAGACCCAGTACTTC.

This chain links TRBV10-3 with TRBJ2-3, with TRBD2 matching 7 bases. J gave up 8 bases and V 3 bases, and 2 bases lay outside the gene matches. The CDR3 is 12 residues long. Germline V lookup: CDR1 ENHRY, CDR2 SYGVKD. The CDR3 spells CAISDRTSTQYF. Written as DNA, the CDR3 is TGTGCCATCAGTGACCGGACTAGTACGCAGTATTTT.

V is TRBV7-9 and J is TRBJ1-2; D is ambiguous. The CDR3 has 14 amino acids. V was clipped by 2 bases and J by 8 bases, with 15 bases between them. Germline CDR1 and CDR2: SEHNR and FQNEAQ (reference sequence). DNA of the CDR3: TGTGCCAGCAGCTTAACTGGGCCCGATATGGGCTACACCTTC. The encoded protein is CASSLTGPDMGYTF. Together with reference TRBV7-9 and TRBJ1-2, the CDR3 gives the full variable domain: DTGVSQNPRHKITKRGQNVTFRCDPISEHNRLYWYRQTLGQGPEFLTYFQNEAQLEKSRLLSDRFSAERPKGSFSTLEIQRTEQGDSAMYLCASSLTGPDMGYTFGSGTRLTVV.

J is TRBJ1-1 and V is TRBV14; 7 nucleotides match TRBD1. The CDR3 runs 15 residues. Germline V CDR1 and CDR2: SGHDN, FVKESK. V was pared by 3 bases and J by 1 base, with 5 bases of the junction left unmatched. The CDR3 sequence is CASSHRTGGNTEAFF. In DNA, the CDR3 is TGTGCCAGCAGCCACCGGACAGGTGGGAACACTGAAGCTTTCTTT. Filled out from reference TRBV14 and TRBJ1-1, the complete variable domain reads EAGVTQFPSHSVIEKGQTVTLRCDPISGHDNLYWYRRVMGKEIKFLLHFVKESKQDESGMPNNRFLAERTGGTYSTLKVQPAELEDSGVYFCASSHRTGGNTEAFFGQGTRLTVV.

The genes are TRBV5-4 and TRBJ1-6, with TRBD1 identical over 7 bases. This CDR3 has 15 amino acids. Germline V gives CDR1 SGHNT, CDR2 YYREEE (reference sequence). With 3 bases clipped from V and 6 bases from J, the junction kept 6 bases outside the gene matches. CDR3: CASSYQGTANSPLHF. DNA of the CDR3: TGTGCCAGCAGCTACCAAGGGACAGCTAATTCACCCCTCCACTTT.

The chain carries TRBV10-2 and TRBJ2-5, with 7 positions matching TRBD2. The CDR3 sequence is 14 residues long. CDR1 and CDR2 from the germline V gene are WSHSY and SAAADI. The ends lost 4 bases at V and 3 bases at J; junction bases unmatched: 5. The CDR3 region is CASSGASGKETQYF. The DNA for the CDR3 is TGCGCCAGCAGTGGGGCTAGCGGTAAAGAGACCCAGTACTTC.

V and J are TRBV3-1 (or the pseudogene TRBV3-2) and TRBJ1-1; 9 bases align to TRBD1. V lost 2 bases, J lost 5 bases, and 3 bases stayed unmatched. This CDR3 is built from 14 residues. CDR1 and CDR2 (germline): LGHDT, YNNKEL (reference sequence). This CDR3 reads CASSQMTGGTEAFF. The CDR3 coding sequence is TGTGCCAGCAGCCAAATGACAGGGGGGACTGAAGCTTTCTTT.

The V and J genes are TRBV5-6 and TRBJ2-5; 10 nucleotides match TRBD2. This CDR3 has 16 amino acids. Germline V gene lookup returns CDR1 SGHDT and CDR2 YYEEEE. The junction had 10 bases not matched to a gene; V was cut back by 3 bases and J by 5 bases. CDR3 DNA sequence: TGTGCCAGCAGCTGGACGCGTAGCGGGGGGCGGGAGACCCAGTACTTC. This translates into CASSWTRSGGRETQYF.

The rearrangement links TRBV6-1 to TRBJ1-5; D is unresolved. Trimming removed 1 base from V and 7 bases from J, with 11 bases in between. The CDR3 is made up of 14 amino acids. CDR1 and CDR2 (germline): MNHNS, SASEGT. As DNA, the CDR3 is TGTGCCAGCAGTGAAGTAACTTCTAAGCAGCCCCAGCATTTT. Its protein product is CASSEVTSKQPQHF.

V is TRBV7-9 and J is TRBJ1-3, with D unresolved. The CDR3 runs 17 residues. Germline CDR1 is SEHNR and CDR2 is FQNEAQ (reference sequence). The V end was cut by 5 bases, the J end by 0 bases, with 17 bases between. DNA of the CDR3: TGTGCCAGCAGCACAGACCTTCTTCCGAGCTCTGGAAACACCATATATTTT. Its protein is CASSTDLLPSSGNTIYF.